This TCR beta chain came from a study of T cell responses to AZD1222 COVID-19 vaccine. General study points: The study sampled repertoires only after the peak T cell response. Per reports, nearly half of all spike-specific TCRs target regions that are unmutated in variants. Spike-spanning, vaccine-associated CD4 TCRs were dominant at 160-218 and 743-854.

Worth noting for this clone: Its antigen is as yet unknown.

Pooling was applied to second doses at about 4 or about 12 weeks. Some clones are missing from TCRdb's copy, which holds only in-frame ones; the method was immunoSEQ multiplex PCR. This table has nearly 95,000 clones, 75% to 90% appearing once. This TCR was recovered from an adult who received the AZD1222 COVID-19 vaccine. The source was peripheral blood, collected 28 days after the second AZD1222 dose.

Here the CDR3 DNA reads TGTGCCAGCAACTCGGAACTGGGGAGGCAGCCCCAGCATTTT. This sequence encodes CASNSELGRQPQHF. The chain couples TRBV2 to TRBJ1-5; D unresolved. The germline V gene encodes CDR1 SNHLY and CDR2 FYNNEI. Trimming took 7 bases from V and 7 from J, leaving 17 bases between them. The CDR3 contains 14 residues.